This T cell receptor (beta chain) was recovered during a study of blood T cells in healthy people across ages. Study-wide results and limits: Any conclusive comparison of naive versus antigen-experienced cells was prevented by using unsorted PBMCs.

This CDR3 has 13 amino acids. V was pared by 1 base and J by 10 bases, with 11 bases between. Germline V gene lookup returns CDR1 SGHDN and CDR2 FVKESK. As concerns this clonotype: Its specificity is not known.

Through a sample-barcoded 5' primer and a J-beta primer mix, a second PCR was run for about 6 to 12 cycles. Researchers report that each sample yielded at least 3 million CDR3-containing paired-end reads. MiXCR, run by TCRdb on the 5' RACE reads, gives a single entry per CDR3 protein. The sample shows 1,500,000 or so distinct CDR3 sequences, roughly 43% of them seen only once. The source of this sequence is a woman aged 18-29 years in good health. This sequence joins TRBV14 and TRBJ2-1; no reliable D call. Sequencing was done on a sample of blood. The CDR3 sequence is CASSQGPGPEQFF. The CDR3 coding sequence is TGTGCCAGCAGCCAAGGACCCGGCCCGGAGCAGTTCTTC.